A selection of T cell receptor beta chains follows, all from one sample in a study of T-cell reconstitution after alpha-beta-depleted transplantation in children. A single record per CDR3 protein comes from TCRdb applying MiXCR to the PCR reads. This table has 450,000 to 550,000 distinct CDR3 sequences, approximately 10% appearing once. Material: PBMCs, mostly from graft donor cells, obtained 180 days after TCRalphabeta/CD19-depleted stem cell transplant. All receptors come from a female patient younger than 10 who had a stem cell transplant for aplastic anemia, so the T cells may come from the graft donor. Both conserved end residues are part of each CDR3. The D gene is left open where the match is weak. A clone size is listed for some rows: how often the clone was seen (once, few, many), or a class if it is expanded.

TRBD1	TRBV6-5	TRBJ1-2	NA	CASRITRTGGSYGYTF	TGTGCCAGCAGAATTACGAGGACAGGGGGGAGCTATGGCTACACCTTC
NA	TRBV11-2	TRBJ2-1	NA	CASHGQGIPYNEQFF	TGTGCCAGCCACGGCCAAGGGATCCCCTACAATGAGCAGTTCTTC
NA	TRBV28	TRBJ1-5	NA	CASSQGLGPQHF	TGTGCCAGCTCCCAGGGGTTAGGGCCCCAGCATTTT
NA	TRBV19	TRBJ2-2	few	CASMGRRGELFF	TGTGCCAGTATGGGGCGCCGCGGGGAGCTGTTTTTT
TRBD1	TRBV27	TRBJ2-2	NA	CASSPPTGRRTGELFF	TGTGCCAGCAGTCCCCCGACAGGGCGAAGGACCGGGGAGCTGTTTTTT
NA	TRBV5-1	TRBJ2-3	few	CASSLWRGTDTQYF	TGCGCCAGCAGCTTGTGGAGGGGCACAGATACGCAGTATTTT
TRBD1	TRBV11-1	TRBJ1-4	few	CASSLYVGTGLTKGKLFF	TGTGCCAGCAGCTTATACGTTGGGACAGGCCTAACGAAAGGAAAACTGTTTTTT
TRBD2	TRBV27	TRBJ2-3	few	CASSPRDRLGLADLDTQYF	TGTGCCAGCAGCCCACGGGACAGGTTGGGACTAGCGGACTTAGATACGCAGTATTTT
TRBD2	TRBV11-1	TRBJ2-7	few	CASSLATMTSRHSYEQYF	TGTGCCAGCAGCTTAGCGACGATGACTAGCCGACACTCCTACGAGCAGTACTTC
NA	TRBV4-3	TRBJ1-5	few	CASSQVGVAQPQHF	TGCGCCAGCAGCCAAGTGGGGGTCGCTCAGCCCCAGCATTTT
TRBD1	TRBV29-1	TRBJ2-2	few	CSVEDLPGQGLTGELFF	TGCAGCGTTGAAGATTTGCCCGGACAGGGTCTCACCGGGGAGCTGTTTTTT
NA	TRBV19	TRBJ1-5	NA	CASSISHQNQPQHF	TGTGCCAGTAGTATTTCACACCAGAATCAGCCCCAGCATTTT
NA	TRBV27	TRBJ2-5	few	CASRGMGETQYF	TGTGCCAGCAGGGGGATGGGAGAGACCCAGTACTTC
NA	TRBV5-1	TRBJ2-6	many	CASSLGYAIGTGANVLTF	TGCGCCAGCAGCTTGGGTTATGCGATTGGGACTGGGGCCAACGTCCTGACTTTC
NA	TRBV7-9	TRBJ1-2	NA	CASSLDLGTDDGYTF	TGTGCCAGCAGCTTAGATTTAGGGACCGACGATGGCTACACCTTC
TRBD1	TRBV3-1	TRBJ1-5	few	CASSQTGAFQPQHF	TGTGCCAGCTCTCAAACAGGGGCTTTTCAGCCCCAGCATTTT
NA	TRBV7-2	TRBJ2-1	few	CASSFPYLDEQFF	TGTGCCAGCAGCTTCCCTTATCTCGATGAGCAGTTCTTC
NA	TRBV28	TRBJ1-5	few	CASTGAVRNQPQHF	TGTGCCAGTACCGGAGCCGTCCGCAATCAGCCCCAGCATTTT
NA	TRBV20-1	TRBJ2-7	few	CSAKRQGNSYEQYF	TGCAGTGCTAAGCGTCAGGGGAACTCCTACGAGCAGTACTTC
NA	TRBV7-2	TRBJ2-7	few	CASSPGGHLSYEQYF	TGTGCCAGCAGCCCCGGCGGACACCTTTCCTACGAGCAGTACTTC
NA	TRBV28	TRBJ2-3	many	CASSLSQGQNTQYF	TGTGCCAGCAGTTTGAGCCAGGGACAAAATACGCAGTATTTT
TRBD2	TRBV11-3	TRBJ2-3	few	CASSSQRGGTDTQYF	TGTGCCAGCAGTTCACAGCGGGGAGGAACAGATACGCAGTATTTT
TRBD2	TRBV5-1	TRBJ2-1	few	CATRLAGADEQFF	TGCGCCACCAGACTAGCGGGAGCCGATGAGCAGTTCTTC
TRBD2	TRBV20-1	TRBJ2-1	few	CSALAGTSSEQFF	TGCAGTGCCCTCGCCGGGACTAGCAGCGAGCAGTTCTTC
NA	TRBV20-1	TRBJ2-7	few	CSAVPPSDPYEQYF	TGCAGTGCCGTACCTCCTAGCGACCCCTACGAGCAGTACTTC
TRBD2	TRBV7-2	TRBJ2-3	many	CASSPPGSGVTDTQYF	TGTGCCAGCAGCCCTCCGGGTAGCGGGGTCACAGATACGCAGTATTTT
NA	TRBV25-1	TRBJ2-3	NA	CASSDAGDTQYF	TGTGCCAGCAGTGATGCCGGAGATACGCAGTATTTT
NA	TRBV7-8	TRBJ1-5	NA	CASSPQGRGQPQHF	TGTGCCAGCAGCCCACAGGGTCGAGGACAGCCCCAGCATTTT
NA	TRBV20-1	TRBJ1-2	few	CSASQAGPLSYGYTF	TGCAGTGCTAGCCAGGCAGGGCCCCTGTCCTATGGCTACACCTTC
NA	TRBV6-2/TRBV6-3	TRBJ2-2	few	CASSDVLQVHTGELFF	TGTGCCAGCAGCGACGTCCTACAGGTACACACCGGGGAGCTGTTTTTT
TRBD2	TRBV10-3	TRBJ2-1	few	CAIQYIAGSHNEQFF	TGTGCCATCCAATATATAGCGGGATCGCACAATGAGCAGTTCTTC
TRBD2	TRBV18	TRBJ2-7	NA	CASSPQRTSGRNEQYF	TGTGCCAGCTCACCACAGAGGACTAGCGGGAGAAACGAGCAGTACTTC
NA	TRBV24-1	TRBJ1-1	NA	CATRGVTNTEAFF	TGTGCCACCAGAGGGGTGACGAACACTGAAGCTTTCTTT
TRBD1	TRBV6-1	TRBJ1-4	NA	CASKMGQGGEKLFF	TGTGCCAGCAAGATGGGACAGGGGGGAGAAAAACTGTTTTTT
TRBD2	TRBV6-5	TRBJ2-3	many	CASNGLARGSDTQYF	TGTGCCAGCAACGGACTAGCTAGGGGCTCAGATACGCAGTATTTT
NA	TRBV6-5	TRBJ2-6	NA	CASSYRQISGANVLTF	TGTGCCAGCAGTTACCGACAGATCTCTGGGGCCAACGTCCTGACTTTC
TRBD2	TRBV6-2/TRBV6-3	TRBJ2-4	few	CASSRTSGVGAKNIQYF	TGTGCCAGCAGCCGGACTAGCGGGGTGGGGGCCAAAAACATTCAGTACTTC
TRBD1	TRBV7-6	TRBJ2-5	few	CASSLLNRGLETQYF	TGTGCCAGCAGCCTCCTTAACAGGGGGCTAGAGACCCAGTACTTC
NA	TRBV9	TRBJ2-5	NA	CASSGRGREYQETQYF	TGTGCCAGCAGCGGACGGGGACGGGAGTACCAAGAGACCCAGTACTTC
NA	TRBV7-8	TRBJ2-3	NA	CASSFTRNDTDTQYF	TGTGCCAGCAGCTTTACGCGGAACGACACAGATACGCAGTATTTT
TRBD1	TRBV29-1	TRBJ1-1	NA	CSVERTGRNTEAFF	TGCAGCGTCGAAAGGACAGGGAGGAACACTGAAGCTTTCTTT
TRBD2	TRBV11-1	TRBJ2-1	NA	CASSLEAFRPTSGRLYNEQFF	TGTGCCAGCAGCTTAGAAGCCTTTAGACCGACTAGCGGGAGGCTGTACAATGAGCAGTTCTTC
TRBD1	TRBV20-1	TRBJ2-7	few	CSATRWTGDYEQYF	TGCAGTGCAACGCGATGGACAGGGGATTACGAGCAGTACTTC
NA	TRBV6-1	TRBJ2-2	few	CASIFPGVAGELFF	TGTGCCAGCATCTTTCCGGGGGTAGCCGGGGAGCTGTTTTTT
TRBD2	TRBV19	TRBJ2-1	few	CASSISFGLAGEGGEQFF	TGTGCCAGTAGTATCTCCTTCGGACTAGCGGGAGAGGGTGGTGAGCAGTTCTTC
TRBD1	TRBV5-1	TRBJ2-1	many	CASSALIGGPSYNEQFF	TGCGCCAGCAGCGCACTTATAGGGGGCCCTTCCTACAATGAGCAGTTCTTC